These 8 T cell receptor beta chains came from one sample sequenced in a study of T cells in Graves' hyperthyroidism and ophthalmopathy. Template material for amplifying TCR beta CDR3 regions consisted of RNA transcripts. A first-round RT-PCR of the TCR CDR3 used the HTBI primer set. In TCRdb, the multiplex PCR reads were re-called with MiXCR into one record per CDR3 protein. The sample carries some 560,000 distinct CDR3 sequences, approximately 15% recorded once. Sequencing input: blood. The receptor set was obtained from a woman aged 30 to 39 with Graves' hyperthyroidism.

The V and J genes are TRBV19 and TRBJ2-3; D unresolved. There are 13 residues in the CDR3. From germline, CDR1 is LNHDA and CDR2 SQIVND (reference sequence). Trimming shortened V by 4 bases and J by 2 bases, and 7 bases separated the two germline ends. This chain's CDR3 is CASSTTYTDTQYF. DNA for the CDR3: TGTGCCAGTAGTACCACCTACACAGATACGCAGTATTTT.

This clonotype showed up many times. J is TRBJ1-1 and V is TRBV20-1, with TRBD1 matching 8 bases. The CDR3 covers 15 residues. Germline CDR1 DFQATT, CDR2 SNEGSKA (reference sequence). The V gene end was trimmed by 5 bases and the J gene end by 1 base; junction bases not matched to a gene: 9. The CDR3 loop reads CSASGGAGPNTEAFF. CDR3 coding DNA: TGCAGTGCTTCAGGGGGCGCGGGTCCGAACACTGAAGCTTTCTTT.

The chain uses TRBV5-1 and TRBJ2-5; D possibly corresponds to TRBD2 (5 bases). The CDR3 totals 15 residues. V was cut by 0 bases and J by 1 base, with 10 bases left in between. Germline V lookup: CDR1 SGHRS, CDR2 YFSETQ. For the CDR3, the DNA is TGCGCCAGCAGCTTGGTTGCGGGCAGCCAAGAGACCCAGTACTTC. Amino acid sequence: CASSLVAGSQETQYF.

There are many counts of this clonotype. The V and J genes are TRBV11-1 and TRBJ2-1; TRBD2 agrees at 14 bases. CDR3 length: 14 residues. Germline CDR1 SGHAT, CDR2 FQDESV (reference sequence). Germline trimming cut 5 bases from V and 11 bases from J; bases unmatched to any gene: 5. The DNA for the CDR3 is TGTGCCAGCAGCCAAAGGACTAGCGGGAGGCAGCAGTTCTTC. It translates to CASSQRTSGRQQFF.

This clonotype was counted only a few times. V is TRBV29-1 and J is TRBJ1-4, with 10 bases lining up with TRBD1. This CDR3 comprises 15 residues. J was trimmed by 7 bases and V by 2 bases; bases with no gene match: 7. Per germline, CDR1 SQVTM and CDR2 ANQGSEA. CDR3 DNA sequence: TGCAGCGTTGAAAAACCGACAGGGGGCGGTGAAAAACTGTTTTTT. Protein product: CSVEKPTGGGEKLFF.

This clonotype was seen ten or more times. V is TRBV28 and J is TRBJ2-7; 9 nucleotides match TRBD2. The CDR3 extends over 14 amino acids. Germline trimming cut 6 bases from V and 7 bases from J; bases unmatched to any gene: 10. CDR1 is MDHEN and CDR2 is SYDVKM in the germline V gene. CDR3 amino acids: CASSLAGIGWEQYF. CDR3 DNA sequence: TGTGCCAGCAGCCTAGCGGGGATAGGGTGGGAGCAGTACTTC.

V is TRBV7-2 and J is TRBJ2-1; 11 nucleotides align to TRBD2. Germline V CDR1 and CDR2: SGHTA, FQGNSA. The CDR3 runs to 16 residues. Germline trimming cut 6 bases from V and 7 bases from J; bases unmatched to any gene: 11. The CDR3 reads CASRKGLAERGNEQFF. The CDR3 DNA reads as TGTGCCAGCAGAAAGGGACTAGCGGAGCGAGGAAATGAGCAGTTCTTC.

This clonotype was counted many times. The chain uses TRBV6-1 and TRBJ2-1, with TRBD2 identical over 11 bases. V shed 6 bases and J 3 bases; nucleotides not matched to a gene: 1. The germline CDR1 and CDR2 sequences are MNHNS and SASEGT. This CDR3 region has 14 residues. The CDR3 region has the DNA TGTGCCAGCAGGACTAGCGGGAACTACAATGAGCAGTTCTTC. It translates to CASRTSGNYNEQFF.